This entry is about one T cell receptor (beta chain). What it recognizes is unknown. The CDR3 has 17 amino acids. V was clipped by 2 bases and J by 9 bases; unmatched bases: 15. Germline CDR1 is GTSNPN and CDR2 is SVGIG (reference sequence). This record comes from a study of cytomegalovirus exposure and HLA in healthy donors. About the study: Previous work identified 117 million unique TCR beta sequences from around 200 million T cells. Findings and limits, study-wide: Fewer N-insertions than the approximately 610-donor mean were reportedly shown by an Asian-associated ancestry cluster in a later analysis.

The PCR ran on 60 Vbeta and 13 Jbeta primers. TCRdb keeps only in-frame clones here, not all; method: immunoSEQ multiplex PCR. The data hold around 170,000 clones, with over 70% observed a single time. The specimen sequenced was PBMCs. The chain employs TRBV30 and TRBJ2-7; 14 bases line up with TRBD2. The TCR originated in a woman aged 45-65 years in good health and CMV-seropositive. CDR3 amino acids: CAWSNTRGTSGSGAQYF. In DNA, the CDR3 is TGTGCCTGGAGTAACACCCGAGGGACTAGCGGGAGTGGCGCGCAGTACTTC. Drawing the rest from reference TRBV30 and TRBJ2-7, the complete variable domain is SQTIHQWPATLVQPVGSPLSLECTVEGTSNPNLYWYRQAAGRGLQLLFYSVGIGQISSEVPQNLSASRPQDRQFILSSKKLLLSDSGFYLCAWSNTRGTSGSGAQYFGPGTRLTVT.